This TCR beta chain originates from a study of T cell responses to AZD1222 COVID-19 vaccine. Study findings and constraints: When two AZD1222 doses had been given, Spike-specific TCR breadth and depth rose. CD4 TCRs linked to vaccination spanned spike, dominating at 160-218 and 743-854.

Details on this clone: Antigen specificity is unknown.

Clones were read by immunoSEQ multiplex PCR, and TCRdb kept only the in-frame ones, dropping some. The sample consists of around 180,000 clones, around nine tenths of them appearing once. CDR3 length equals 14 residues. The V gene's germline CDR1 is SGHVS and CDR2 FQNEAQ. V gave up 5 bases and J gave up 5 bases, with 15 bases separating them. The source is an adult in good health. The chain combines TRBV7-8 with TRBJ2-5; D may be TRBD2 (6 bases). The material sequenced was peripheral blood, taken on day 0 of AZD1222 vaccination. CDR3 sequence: CASSPGTLSETQYF. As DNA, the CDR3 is TGTGCCAGCAGCCCCGGGACTCTATCGGAGACCCAGTACTTC.